A single sample gave rise to the 20 T cell receptor beta chains below, sequenced in a study of T-cell reconstitution after alpha-beta-depleted transplantation in children. Construction of the TCRbeta library involved unique molecular identifiers. In TCRdb, the PCR reads were re-called with MiXCR into one record per CDR3 protein. The table shows roughly 400,000 distinct CDR3 sequences, with over 20% occurring only once. This specimen was PBMCs from the stem cell graft donor, taken from the stem cell graft. The receptors stem from a human donor who donated a stem cell graft to a child with acute myeloid leukemia.

The chain is built from TRBV20-1 and TRBJ2-5; D is ambiguous. The CDR3 runs to 11 residues. The V gene's germline CDR1 is DFQATT and CDR2 SNEGSKA (reference sequence). The CDR3 is CSPGDQETQYF. The CDR3 DNA is TGCAGCCCGGGTGATCAAGAGACCCAGTACTTC.

This clonotype was seen repeatedly, ten times or more. The chain employs TRBV7-2 and TRBJ2-3, with 7 nucleotides matching TRBD2. CDR1 and CDR2 from the germline V gene are SGHTA and FQGNSA. The length of the CDR3 is 15 residues. Trimming cost V 1 base and J 3 bases; bases outside gene matches: 4. CDR3 protein: CASSLGGRGTDTQYF. For the CDR3, the DNA is TGTGCCAGCAGCTTAGGAGGGAGGGGAACAGATACGCAGTATTTT.

This clonotype has a count of ten or more. The rearrangement uses TRBV6-2 or TRBV6-3 and TRBJ1-2; 10 nucleotides match TRBD1. This CDR3 region has 14 residues. Unmatched junction bases numbered 4, after V lost 5 bases and J lost 4 bases. Per germline, CDR1 MNHEY and CDR2 SVGEGT. The chain's CDR3 is CASSTTGGGYGYTF. The DNA of the CDR3 is TGTGCCAGCAGTACGACAGGGGGCGGCTATGGCTACACCTTC.

This clonotype has only a few counts. The V and J genes are TRBV2 and TRBJ2-5, with D possibly TRBD1 on 6 matching bases. CDR3 length equals 15 residues. Deletions cut 5 bases from V and 2 bases from J, with 15 bases between. Per the germline V gene, CDR1 is SNHLY and CDR2 is FYNNEI. The CDR3 nucleotides are TGTGCCAGCAGTCCAGGGGCAGACAGTCAAGAGACCCAGTACTTC. Its protein product is CASSPGADSQETQYF.

This clonotype has only a few counts. This sequence joins TRBV24-1 and TRBJ2-2; D is possibly TRBD1 (6 bases). Germline assignment: CDR1 KGHDR and CDR2 SFDVKD. The CDR3 is 14 amino acids. V was cut by 8 bases and J by 4 bases, with 13 bases left in between. The CDR3 DNA reads TGTGCCACCAAACAGGGTACACCCACCGGGGAGCTGTTTTTT. It specifies CATKQGTPTGELFF.

The table lists this clonotype with many counts. This chain connects TRBV29-1 to TRBJ2-6; D is undetermined. Germline V gene sequence: CDR1 SQVTM, CDR2 ANQGSEA. The CDR3 totals 13 residues. Trimming stripped 2 bases from V and 2 bases from J, with 4 bases between. CDR3 sequence reads: CSVELTGANVLTF. The CDR3 DNA sequence: TGCAGCGTTGAACTAACTGGGGCCAACGTCCTGACTTTC.

Many counts were recorded for this clonotype. The chain is built from TRBV20-1 and TRBJ2-7; TRBD1 agrees at 7 bases. The germline V gene has CDR1 DFQATT and CDR2 SNEGSKA (reference sequence). The CDR3 runs 15 residues. V shed 1 base and J 2 bases; nucleotides not matched to a gene: 8. CDR3 sequence (DNA): TGCAGTGCTAGAGGAGGAGACAGGGAGACCTACGAGCAGTACTTC. As protein: CSARGGDRETYEQYF.

The chain is built from TRBV12-3 or TRBV12-4 and TRBJ2-7; 8 nucleotides align to TRBD2. The CDR3 is 13 residues long. J lost 6 bases, V lost 6 bases, and 7 bases had no gene match. This CDR3 is CASRVTSVGEQYF. The CDR3 nucleotides are TGTGCCAGCAGGGTGACTAGCGTTGGCGAGCAGTACTTC.

This rearrangement joins TRBV12-3 or TRBV12-4 to TRBJ1-5; D gene uncertain. This CDR3 spans 16 amino acids. The germline V and J ends were trimmed by 2 bases and 0 bases, with 11 bases remaining between them. The CDR3 region is CASSLWAGYSNQPQHF. The CDR3 DNA reads as TGTGCCAGCAGTTTATGGGCAGGTTATAGCAATCAGCCCCAGCATTTT.

This clonotype showed up just a few times. The V gene is TRBV20-1, the J gene TRBJ2-3; TRBD2 aligns across 9 bases. The trim removed 4 bases at V and 0 bases at J, leaving 8 bases unmatched. CDR3 length: 16 amino acids. Germline V CDR1 and CDR2: DFQATT, SNEGSKA (reference sequence). CDR3 residues: CSATNRLAVSTDTQYF. The CDR3 region has the DNA TGCAGTGCTACGAATAGACTAGCGGTTAGCACAGATACGCAGTATTTT.

DNA of the CDR3: TGTGCCACCAGCAGACTGGGCAGGGGGCCCTACGAGCAGTACTTC. This encodes CATSRLGRGPYEQYF. The chain uses TRBV15 and TRBJ2-7; 8 bases map to TRBD1. The CDR3 is 15 amino acids. Trimming removed 2 bases from V and 2 bases from J; junction bases left unmatched: 5. The germline V gene encodes CDR1 LNHNV and CDR2 YYDKDF (reference sequence).

The gene calls are TRBV10-3 and TRBJ2-6, with 12 bases aligning to TRBD2. In germline, CDR1 is ENHRY, CDR2 SYGVKD. This CDR3 is built from 20 residues. V dropped 0 bases and J dropped 0; count of bases not matched to a gene: 6. The CDR3 loop is CAISESSSSGRASGANVLTF. CDR3 nucleotide sequence: TGTGCCATCAGTGAGTCCAGTTCTAGCGGGAGGGCCTCTGGGGCCAACGTCCTGACTTTC.

The table lists this clonotype with a few counts. The CDR3 region is CASSLASVQNIQYF. For the CDR3, the DNA is TGTGCCAGCAGTTTAGCGTCTGTCCAAAACATTCAGTACTTC. The J gene is TRBJ2-4, the V gene TRBV12-3 or TRBV12-4; D unclear. The CDR3 is 14 residues long. V dropped 0 bases and J dropped 5 bases, with 8 bases sitting between them.

This clonotype was recorded many times. The chain joins TRBV7-6 to TRBJ1-2, with no clear D. The V end lost 11 bases, the J end lost 3 bases, and 10 bases lay between the germline ends. CDR1 and CDR2 (germline): SGHVS, FNYEAQ. The CDR3 spans 11 residues. DNA of the CDR3: TGTGCCGTCAGAATCGACTATGGCTACACCTTC. Its protein is CAVRIDYGYTF.

The table lists this clonotype with many counts. The gene calls are TRBV20-1 and TRBJ2-7; TRBD1 matches 10 bases. CDR1 is DFQATT and CDR2 is SNEGSKA in the germline V gene (reference sequence). J was trimmed by 3 bases and V by 5 bases; bases with no gene match: 10. The CDR3 has 15 amino acids. The CDR3 nucleotides are TGCAGTGCTCCACGGACAGGGGGGAGTAGCTACGAGCAGTACTTC. The encoded protein is CSAPRTGGSSYEQYF.

This chain joins TRBV5-1 and TRBJ1-1; a possible D gene is TRBD1 (6 bases). The V end lost 4 bases, the J end lost 3 bases, and 19 bases lay between the germline ends. The CDR3 is made up of 16 amino acids. CDR1 and CDR2 from the germline V gene are SGHRS and YFSETQ. In DNA form, the CDR3 reads TGCGCCAGCAGCGTGGGACATTTCTCCGAACACACTGAAGCTTTCTTT. Protein sequence: CASSVGHFSEHTEAFF.

This clonotype was detected a few times. The chain uses TRBV5-5 and TRBJ2-5, with 12 positions matching TRBD2. The CDR3 has 16 residues. In germline, CDR1 is SGHKS, CDR2 YYEKEE (reference sequence). V lost 3 bases to trimming and J lost 7 bases; unmatched junction nucleotides: 10. The CDR3 nucleotides read TGTGCCAGCAGCTGGCGACTAGCGGGAGAGGTTGGGACCCAGTACTTC. As protein: CASSWRLAGEVGTQYF.

This chain joins TRBV7-3 and TRBJ2-1, with D possibly being TRBD1 or TRBD2 (7 bases each). V was shortened by 4 bases and J by 10 bases, with 20 bases between the two germline ends. Germline V lookup: CDR1 SGHTA, CDR2 FQGTGA. This CDR3 is built from 15 residues. The CDR3 sequence is CASSSERDSYREQFF. The CDR3 coding sequence is TGTGCCAGCAGCTCCGAGCGGGACAGTTACAGGGAGCAGTTCTTC.

J is TRBJ1-1 and V is TRBV7-8; D not certain. Between the trimmed V and J ends, which lost 0 bases and 4 bases, there was a span of 9 bases. The CDR3 loop spans 14 amino acids. CDR1 is SGHVS, CDR2 FQNEAQ, per germline. The CDR3 DNA sequence: TGTGCCAGCAGCTTAGCGGCCTTTTTCACTGAAGCTTTCTTT. It specifies CASSLAAFFTEAFF.

V gene TRBV18 combines with J gene TRBJ2-1; TRBD1 agrees at 10 bases. There are 15 residues in the CDR3. Losses at the gene ends were 5 bases for V and 9 bases for J; bases not matched to a gene: 10. From germline, CDR1 is KGHSH and CDR2 LQKENI. The DNA for the CDR3 is TGTGCCAGCTCATCAGGGACAGGGGACGTTTCTGAGCAGTTCTTC. The encoded protein is CASSSGTGDVSEQFF.